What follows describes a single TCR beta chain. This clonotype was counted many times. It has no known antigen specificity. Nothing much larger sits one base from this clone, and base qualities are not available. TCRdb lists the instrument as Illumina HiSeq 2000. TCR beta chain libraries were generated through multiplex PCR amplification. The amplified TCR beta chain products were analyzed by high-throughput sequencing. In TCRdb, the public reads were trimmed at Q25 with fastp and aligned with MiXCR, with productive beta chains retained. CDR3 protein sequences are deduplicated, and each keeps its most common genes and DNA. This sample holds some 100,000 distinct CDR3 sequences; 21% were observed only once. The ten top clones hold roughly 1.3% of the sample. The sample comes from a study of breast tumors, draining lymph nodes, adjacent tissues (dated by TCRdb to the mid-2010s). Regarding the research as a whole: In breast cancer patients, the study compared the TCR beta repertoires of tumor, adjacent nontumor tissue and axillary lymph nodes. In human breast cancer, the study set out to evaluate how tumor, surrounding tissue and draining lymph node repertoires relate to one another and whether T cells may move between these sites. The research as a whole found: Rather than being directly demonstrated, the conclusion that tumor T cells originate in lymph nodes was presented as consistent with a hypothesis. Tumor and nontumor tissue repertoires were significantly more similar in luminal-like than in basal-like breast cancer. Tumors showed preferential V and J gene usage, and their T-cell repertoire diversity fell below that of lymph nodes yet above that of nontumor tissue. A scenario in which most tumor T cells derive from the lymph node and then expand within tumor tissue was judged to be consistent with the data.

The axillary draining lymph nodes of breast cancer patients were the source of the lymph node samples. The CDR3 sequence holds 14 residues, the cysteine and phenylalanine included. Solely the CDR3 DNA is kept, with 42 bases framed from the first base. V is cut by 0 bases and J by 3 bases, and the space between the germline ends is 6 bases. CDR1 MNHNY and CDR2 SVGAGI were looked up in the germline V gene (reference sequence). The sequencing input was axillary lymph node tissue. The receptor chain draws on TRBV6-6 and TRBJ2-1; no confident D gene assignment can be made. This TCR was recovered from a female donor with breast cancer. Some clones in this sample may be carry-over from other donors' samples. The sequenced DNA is TGTGCCAGCAGTTACTCGGCTGGCTACAATGAGCAGTTCTTC. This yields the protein CASSYSAGYNEQFF.